This T cell receptor (beta chain) is drawn from a study of blood T cell repertoires in COVID-19. The data were produced by immunoSEQ multiplex PCR, yet TCRdb's version contains in-frame clones alone and is incomplete. The top ten hold over 0.95% of the sample, which has 85,000 to 90,000 clones, over 70% seen once. Germline V CDR1 and CDR2: MDHEN, SYDVKM. The germline V and J ends were trimmed by 7 bases and 4 bases, with 14 bases remaining between them. The CDR3 runs to 14 residues. The source material was peripheral blood. The rearrangement joins TRBV28 to TRBJ2-1; tentative D call: TRBD2 (5 bases). The clonotype comes from a human donor in a cohort sampled during active COVID-19. CDR3 residues: CASTRAEGYNEQFF. The CDR3, as DNA: TGTGCCAGCACGAGGGCCGAGGGTTACAATGAGCAGTTCTTC. Full variable domain (outside the CDR3, taken from reference TRBV28 and TRBJ2-1): DVKVTQSSRYLVKRTGEKVFLECVQDMDHENMFWYRQDPGLGLRLIYFSYDVKMKEKGDIPEGYSVSREKKERFSLILESASTNQTSMYLCASTRAEGYNEQFFGPGTRLTVL.